This TCR beta chain appears in the sequencing data of a study of shared clonotypes between healthy human individuals. CDR1 is SEHNR and CDR2 is FQNEAQ in the germline V gene (reference sequence). This CDR3 is built from 15 residues. Trimming pared 4 bases from V and 5 bases from J, leaving 15 bases between. Libraries were prepared by immunoSEQ multiplex PCR; TCRdb keeps only in-frame clonotypes and omits some of them. The sample carries some 580,000 clones, roughly 98% recorded once. Study conclusions and caveats: When compared with the clonotypes that were shared by all four sorted-subset donors, the non-shared clonotypes turned out to have lower generation probabilities.

Naive CD8 cells lacked CD45RO and underwent positive selection for CCR7, leaving out terminally differentiated effector memory CD45RA+ cells. As concerns this clone: The antigen remains unidentified.

The chain carries TRBV7-9 and TRBJ1-5, with D maybe TRBD1 (6 bases). Source material: naive CD8+ T cells sorted from blood. This TCR derives from a man aged 25 to 40 in good health. The CDR3 nucleotides read TGTGCCAGCAGCTCTCTTGAGGGGGGCGATCAGCCCCAGCATTTT. This translates into CASSSLEGGDQPQHF. The full variable domain, with the rest looked up from reference TRBV7-9 and TRBJ1-5, is DTGVSQNPRHKITKRGQNVTFRCDPISEHNRLYWYRQTLGQGPEFLTYFQNEAQLEKSRLLSDRFSAERPKGSFSTLEIQRTEQGDSAMYLCASSSLEGGDQPQHFGDGTRLSIL.